This T cell receptor beta chain was sequenced during a study of shared clonotypes between healthy human individuals. As regards this clone: Its antigen is not known.

Several immunoSEQ 96-well plates shared each subset's DNA, each plate a replicate. Replicate PCRs run on sorted subsets employed 200 to 250 ng DNA, about 27,000 T cell genomes. The table came from immunoSEQ multiplex PCR; TCRdb's copy has only in-frame clones and leaves some out. The sample has 2 million to 2.5 million clones; more than 85% are singletons. The CDR3 has 17 amino acids. Germline CDR1 reads SGHDT; CDR2 reads YYEEEE. V trimming: 2 bases; J trimming: 2 bases; junction bases outside the gene matches: 8. Study results and limitations: In general, naive subsets displayed greater estimated richness than memory subsets did.

This chain connects TRBV5-6 to TRBJ2-3; 10 nucleotides line up with TRBD2. The clonotype originates from a young man in good health. Some clones in this sample may be carry-over from other donors' samples. The specimen sequenced was naive CD4+ T cells from PBMCs. The subset is: CD45RA+ positively selected. The CDR3 coding sequence is TGTGCCAGCAGCTTTTCGTGGACTAGCGGACCCACAGATACGCAGTATTTT. Protein product: CASSFSWTSGPTDTQYF.